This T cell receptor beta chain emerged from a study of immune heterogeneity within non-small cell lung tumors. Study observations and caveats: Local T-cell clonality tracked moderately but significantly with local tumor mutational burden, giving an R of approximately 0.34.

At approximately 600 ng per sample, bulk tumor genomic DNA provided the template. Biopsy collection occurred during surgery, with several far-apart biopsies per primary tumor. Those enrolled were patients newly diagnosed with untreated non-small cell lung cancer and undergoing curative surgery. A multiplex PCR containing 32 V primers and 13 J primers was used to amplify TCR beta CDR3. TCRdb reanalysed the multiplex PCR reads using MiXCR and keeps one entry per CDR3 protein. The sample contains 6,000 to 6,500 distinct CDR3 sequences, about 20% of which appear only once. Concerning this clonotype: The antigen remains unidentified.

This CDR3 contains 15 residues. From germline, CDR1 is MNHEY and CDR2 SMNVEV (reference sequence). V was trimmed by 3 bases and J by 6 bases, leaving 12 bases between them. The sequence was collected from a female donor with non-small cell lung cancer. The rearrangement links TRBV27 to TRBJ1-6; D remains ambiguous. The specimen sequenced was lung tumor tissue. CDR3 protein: CASSFMAGINSPLHF. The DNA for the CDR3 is TGTGCCAGCAGTTTCATGGCAGGCATTAATTCACCCCTCCACTTT.